These 12 T cell receptor beta chains were sequenced from one sample in a study of monozygotic twins with inflammatory bowel disease. TCRdb re-called the 5' RACE reads and catalogs CDR3 proteins one per entry, DNA excluded. The record lists approximately 380,000 distinct CDR3 sequences, of which the ten most abundant hold 2% to 3%. The source material was blood. These receptors were obtained from a human donor with ulcerative colitis or Crohn's disease, or a healthy co-twin of an affected twin (not recorded which).

This chain uses TRBV29-1 with TRBJ2-2. Looked up from germline, CDR1 is SQVTM and CDR2 is ANQGSEA. This CDR3 is built from 13 residues. The CDR3 loop is CSVSRANTGELFF.

This chain joins TRBV18 and TRBJ2-1. Germline V gene lookup returns CDR1 KGHSH and CDR2 LQKENI. There are 13 residues in the CDR3. The CDR3 sequence: CASSPPGGDEQFF.

V gene TRBV7-2 combines with J gene TRBJ1-2; lacking DNA, the TRBD1 call made by TCRdb goes unchecked. The CDR3 runs to 14 residues. The germline V gene encodes CDR1 SGHTA and CDR2 FQGNSA. This CDR3 reads CASSLDRGGYGYTF.

The rearrangement links TRBV3-1 to TRBJ2-2; TCRdb's D call of TRBD1 is untestable without DNA. Germline CDR1 reads LGHDT; CDR2 reads YNNKEL (reference sequence). The CDR3 totals 14 residues. The chain's CDR3 is CASSQDRGTGELFF.

The V and J genes are TRBV11-3 and TRBJ2-2. Germline V CDR1 and CDR2: SGHNT, YENEEA. The CDR3 is 14 residues long. CDR3 amino acids: CASSLVSDTGELFF.

The CDR3 loop reads CASSPTTTDTQYF. The V call is TRBV7-8, the J call TRBJ2-3. Germline assignment: CDR1 SGHVS and CDR2 FQNEAQ. The CDR3 consists of 13 residues. The variable domain in full, with the rest retrieved from reference TRBV7-8 and TRBJ2-3, is GAGVSQSPRYKVAKRGQDVALRCDPISGHVSLFWYQQALGQGPEFLTYFQNEAQLDKSGLPSDRFFAERPEGSVSTLKIQRTQQEDSAVYLCASSPTTTDTQYFGPGTRLTVL.

The V and J genes are TRBV6-1 and TRBJ2-7; TCRdb's assignment of TRBD1 cannot be checked, as there is no DNA. The V gene's germline CDR1 is MNHNS and CDR2 SASEGT. The CDR3 covers 15 residues. The CDR3 loop reads CASSEGPGTVYEQYF.

The rearrangement joins TRBV5-1 to TRBJ1-1; absent DNA, TCRdb's TRBD1 call cannot be checked. The CDR3 is 13 amino acids. The germline V gene has CDR1 SGHRS and CDR2 YFSETQ. The CDR3 region is CASSLGQKFEAFF.

This sequence joins TRBV20-1 and TRBJ2-7; TCRdb gives TRBD2 as the D gene, but with no DNA this cannot be confirmed. Germline assignment: CDR1 DFQATT and CDR2 SNEGSKA (reference sequence). CDR3 length equals 16 residues. The CDR3 reads CSARDWTSGGRDEQYF.

The chain employs TRBV7-9 and TRBJ2-7; as DNA is missing, the TRBD2 call by TCRdb cannot be tested. Per the germline V gene, CDR1 is SEHNR and CDR2 is FQNEAQ (reference sequence). This CDR3 spans 15 amino acids. The CDR3 sequence is CASSLAGPRASEQYF.

The rearrangement joins TRBV6-2 or TRBV6-3 to TRBJ2-1; TCRdb reports TRBD2, a call that lacks DNA to check it against. The CDR3 has 15 residues. Germline CDR1 is MNHEY and CDR2 is SVGEGT. CDR3 amino acids: CASTPTSGGANEQFF.

This chain uses TRBV4-1 with TRBJ2-1. The CDR3 has 13 amino acids. Germline lookup yields CDR1 MGHRA and CDR2 YSYEKL. The chain's CDR3 is CASSQDSNNEQFF.